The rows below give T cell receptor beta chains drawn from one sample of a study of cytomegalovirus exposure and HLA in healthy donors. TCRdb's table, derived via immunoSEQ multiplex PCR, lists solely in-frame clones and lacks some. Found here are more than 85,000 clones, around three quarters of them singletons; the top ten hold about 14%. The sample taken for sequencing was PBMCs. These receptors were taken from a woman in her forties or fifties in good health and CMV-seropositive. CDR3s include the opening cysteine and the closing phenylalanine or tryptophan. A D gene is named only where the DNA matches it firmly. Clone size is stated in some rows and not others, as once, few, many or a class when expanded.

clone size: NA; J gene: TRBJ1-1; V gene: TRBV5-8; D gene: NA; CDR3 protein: CATDGYTEAFF; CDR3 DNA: TGTGCCACCGACGGGTACACTGAAGCTTTCTTT
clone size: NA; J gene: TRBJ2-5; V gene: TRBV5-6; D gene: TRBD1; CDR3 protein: CASSSTGGGETQYF; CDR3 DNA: TGTGCCAGCAGCTCGACAGGGGGCGGAGAGACCCAGTACTTC
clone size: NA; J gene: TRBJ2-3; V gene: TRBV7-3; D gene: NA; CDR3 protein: CASSLIGGTNTDTQYF; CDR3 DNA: TGTGCCAGCAGCTTAATAGGTGGAACTAACACAGATACGCAGTATTTT
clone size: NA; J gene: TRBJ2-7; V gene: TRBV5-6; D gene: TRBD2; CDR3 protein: CASSLPSGEQYF; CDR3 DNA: TGTGCCAGCAGCTTGCCTAGCGGGGAGCAGTACTTC
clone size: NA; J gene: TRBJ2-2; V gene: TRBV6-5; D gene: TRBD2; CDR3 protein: CASSYLAGGPPGELFF; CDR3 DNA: TGTGCCAGCAGTTACTTGGCGGGGGGTCCCCCCGGGGAGCTGTTTTTT
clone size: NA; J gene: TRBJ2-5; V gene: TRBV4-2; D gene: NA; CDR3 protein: CASSFPDSAETQYF; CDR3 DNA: TGTGCCAGCAGCTTCCCTGACTCGGCAGAGACCCAGTACTTC
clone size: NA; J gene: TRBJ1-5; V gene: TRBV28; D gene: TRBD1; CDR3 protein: CASSLQGGYSNQPQHF; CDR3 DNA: TGTGCCAGCAGTTTGCAGGGGGGATATAGCAATCAGCCCCAGCATTTT
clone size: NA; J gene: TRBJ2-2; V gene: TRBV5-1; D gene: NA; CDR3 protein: CASSLRTANTGELFF; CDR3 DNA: TGCGCCAGCAGCTTGCGGACTGCGAACACCGGGGAGCTGTTTTTT
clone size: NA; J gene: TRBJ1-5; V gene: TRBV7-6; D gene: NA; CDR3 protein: CASSTDGPQHF; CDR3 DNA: TGTGCCAGCAGCACAGACGGGCCCCAGCATTTT
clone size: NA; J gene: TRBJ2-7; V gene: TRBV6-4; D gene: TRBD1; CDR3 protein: CASSATRRDRRYEQYF; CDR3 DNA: TGTGCCAGCAGTGCCACGCGTAGGGACAGGAGGTACGAGCAGTACTTC
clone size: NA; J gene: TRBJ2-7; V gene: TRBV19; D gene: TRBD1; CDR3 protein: CASSSPGGQGAYEQYF; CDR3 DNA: TGTGCCAGTAGTTCCCCCGGTGGGCAGGGGGCCTACGAGCAGTACTTC
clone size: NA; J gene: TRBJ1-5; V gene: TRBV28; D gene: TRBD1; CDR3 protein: CASSLGFAGGASNQPQHF; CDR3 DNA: TGTGCCAGCAGTTTAGGTTTCGCAGGGGGCGCGAGCAATCAGCCCCAGCATTTT
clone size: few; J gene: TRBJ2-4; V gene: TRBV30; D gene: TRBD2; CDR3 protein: CAWSEAGVQNIQYF; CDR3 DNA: TGTGCCTGGAGTGAGGCGGGAGTCCAAAACATTCAGTACTTC
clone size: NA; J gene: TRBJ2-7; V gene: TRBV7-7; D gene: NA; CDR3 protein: CASSLSPAGPQDF; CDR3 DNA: TGTGCCAGCAGCTTAAGCCCCGCAGGCCCTCAGGACTTC
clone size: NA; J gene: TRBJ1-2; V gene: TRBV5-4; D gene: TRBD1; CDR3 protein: CASSPGQERYGYTF; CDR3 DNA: TGTGCCAGCAGCCCGGGACAGGAACGCTATGGCTACACCTTC
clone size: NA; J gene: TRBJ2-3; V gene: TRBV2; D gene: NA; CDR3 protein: CASIRFVGGDTQYF; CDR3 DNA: TGTGCCAGCATTAGATTTGTGGGGGGAGATACGCAGTATTTT
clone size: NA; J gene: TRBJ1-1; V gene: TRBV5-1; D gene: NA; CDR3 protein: CASSGWGEDTEAFF; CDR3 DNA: TGCGCCAGCAGCGGGTGGGGAGAGGACACTGAAGCTTTCTTT
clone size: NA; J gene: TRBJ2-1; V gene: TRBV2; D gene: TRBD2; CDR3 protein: CASSDLGLAGANEQFF; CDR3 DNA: TGTGCCAGCAGTGATTTGGGCCTAGCGGGAGCCAATGAGCAGTTCTTC
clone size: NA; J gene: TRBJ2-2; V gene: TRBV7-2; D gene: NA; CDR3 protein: CASSQISYRAGELFF; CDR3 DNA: TGTGCCAGCAGCCAGATCTCGTACAGGGCCGGGGAGCTGTTTTTT
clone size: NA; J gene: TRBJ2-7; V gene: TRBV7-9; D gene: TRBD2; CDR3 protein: CSSLPGLAGPGGDEQYF; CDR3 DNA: TGTTCCAGCCTCCCTGGACTAGCGGGGCCTGGTGGGGACGAGCAGTACTTC
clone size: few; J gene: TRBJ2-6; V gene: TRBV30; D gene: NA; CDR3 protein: CAWSSGLLGSGANVLTF; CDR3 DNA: TGTGCCTGGAGTTCAGGGTTGTTGGGCTCTGGGGCCAACGTCCTGACTTTC
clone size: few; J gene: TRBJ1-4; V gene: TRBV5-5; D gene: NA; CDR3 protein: CASSLWEDEKLFF; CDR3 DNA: TGTGCCAGCAGCTTGTGGGAGGATGAAAAACTGTTTTTT
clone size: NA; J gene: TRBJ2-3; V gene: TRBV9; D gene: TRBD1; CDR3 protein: CASQDRGTDTQYF; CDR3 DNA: TGTGCCAGCCAGGACAGGGGAACAGATACGCAGTATTTT
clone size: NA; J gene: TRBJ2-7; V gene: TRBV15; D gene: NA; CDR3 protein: CATLEEGSYEQYF; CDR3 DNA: TGTGCCACCCTCGAAGAGGGCTCCTACGAGCAGTACTTC
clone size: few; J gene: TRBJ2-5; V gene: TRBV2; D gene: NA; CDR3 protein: CASSVSESQYF; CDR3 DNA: TGTGCCAGCAGTGTGTCGGAGAGCCAGTACTTC
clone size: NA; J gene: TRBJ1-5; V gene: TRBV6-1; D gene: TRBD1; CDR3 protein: CASSEASTGWHF; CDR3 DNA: TGTGCCAGCAGTGAAGCTTCGACAGGGTGGCATTTT
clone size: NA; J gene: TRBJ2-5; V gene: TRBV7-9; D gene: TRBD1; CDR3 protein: CASSPPGTGEETQYF; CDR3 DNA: TGTGCCAGCAGCCCCCCCGGGACAGGGGAAGAGACCCAGTACTTC
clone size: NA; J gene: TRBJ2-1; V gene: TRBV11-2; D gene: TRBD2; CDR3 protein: CASSPGLAGGYNEQFF; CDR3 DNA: TGTGCCAGCAGCCCCGGACTAGCGGGAGGGTACAATGAGCAGTTCTTC
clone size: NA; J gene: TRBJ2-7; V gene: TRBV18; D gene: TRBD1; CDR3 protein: CASSPGTAYEQYF; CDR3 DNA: TGTGCCAGCTCACCGGGGACAGCCTACGAGCAGTACTTC
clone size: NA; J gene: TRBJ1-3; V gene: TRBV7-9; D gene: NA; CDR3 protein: CASSFGDNSGNTIYF; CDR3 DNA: TGTGCCAGCAGCTTTGGGGACAACTCTGGAAACACCATATATTTT
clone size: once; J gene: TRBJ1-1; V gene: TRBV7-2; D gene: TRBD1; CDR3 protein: CASSLGTGGALRAFF; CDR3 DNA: TGTGCCAGCAGCTTAGGTACAGGGGGCGCGTTGCGAGCTTTCTTT
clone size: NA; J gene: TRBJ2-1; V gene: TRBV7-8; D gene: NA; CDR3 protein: CASSVNPNTGLGRRNEQFF; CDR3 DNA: TGTGCCAGCAGCGTCAACCCGAACACAGGGCTTGGGCGTAGGAATGAGCAGTTCTTC
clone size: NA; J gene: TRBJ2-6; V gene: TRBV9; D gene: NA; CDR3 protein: CASSVGSGANVLTF; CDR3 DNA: TGTGCCAGCAGCGTCGGCTCTGGGGCCAACGTCCTGACTTTC
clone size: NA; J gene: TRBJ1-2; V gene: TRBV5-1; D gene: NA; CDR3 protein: CASSPGGVNYGYTF; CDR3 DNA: TGCGCCAGCAGCCCGGGGGGGGTGAACTATGGCTACACCTTC
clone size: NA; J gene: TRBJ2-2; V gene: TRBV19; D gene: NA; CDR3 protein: CASSTQTRVGELFF; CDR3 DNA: TGTGCCAGTAGTACCCAAACTCGGGTCGGGGAGCTGTTTTTT
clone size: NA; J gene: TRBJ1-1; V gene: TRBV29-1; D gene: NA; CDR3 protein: CSVRQYLDTEAFF; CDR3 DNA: TGCAGCGTGCGACAGTATCTGGACACTGAAGCTTTCTTT
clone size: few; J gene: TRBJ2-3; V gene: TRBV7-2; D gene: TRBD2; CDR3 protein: CASSPRRLAGVGDTQYF; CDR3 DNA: TGTGCCAGCAGCCCTCGTAGGCTAGCGGGAGTTGGGGATACGCAGTATTTT
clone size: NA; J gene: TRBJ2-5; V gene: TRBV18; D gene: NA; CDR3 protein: CASSPGGLQEQYF; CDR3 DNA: TGTGCCAGCTCACCAGGGGGACTTCAAGAGCAGTACTTC
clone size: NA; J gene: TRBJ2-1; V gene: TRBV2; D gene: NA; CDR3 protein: CASSGETLPNNEQFF; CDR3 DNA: TGTGCCAGCAGCGGGGAAACGCTACCAAACAATGAGCAGTTCTTC
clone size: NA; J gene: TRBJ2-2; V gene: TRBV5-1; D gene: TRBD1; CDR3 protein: CASGQAGDTGELFF; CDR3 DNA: TGCGCCAGCGGACAGGCCGGAGACACCGGGGAGCTGTTTTTT
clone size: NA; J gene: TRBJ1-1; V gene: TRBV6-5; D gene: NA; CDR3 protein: CASSYDLTPNTEAFF; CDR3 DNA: TGTGCCAGCAGCTACGACCTGACACCTAACACTGAAGCTTTCTTT
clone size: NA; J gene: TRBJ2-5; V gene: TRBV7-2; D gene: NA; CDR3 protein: CASSLVAGSETQYF; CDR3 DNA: TGTGCCAGCAGCTTAGTGGCGGGATCAGAGACCCAGTACTTC